This TCR beta chain stems from a study of chemoradiotherapy in HPV16-positive cancers. CDR3 length equals 14 residues. The germline V gene encodes CDR1 SNHLY and CDR2 FYNNEI. V was trimmed by 4 bases and J by 7 bases, leaving 16 bases between them. The protocol was immunoSEQ multiplex PCR, while the TCRdb copy is restricted to in-frame clones and leaves out a portion. The table lists around 9,200 clones, around 75% of them singletons. The chain couples TRBV2 to TRBJ1-2; D gene uncertain. The specimen comprised tumor tissue, sampled from a patient who underwent chemoradiotherapy. This clonotype was sampled from a human donor with HPV-associated anogenital cancer. The CDR3 bases are TGTGCCAGCAGTGTTAAACGAGGGCAAGGTGGCTACACCTTC. This sequence encodes CASSVKRGQGGYTF.